Described below is a single T cell receptor beta chain sequence and its context. The target antigen is unknown. The sample originates from a study of T cell responses to AZD1222 COVID-19 vaccine. This CDR3 contains 11 residues. V shed 7 bases and J shed 4 bases, with 8 bases lying between them. The germline V gene has CDR1 MDHEN and CDR2 SYDVKM. Profiling relied on immunoSEQ multiplex PCR, and the TCRdb table lists in-frame clones only, not all of them. The sample records about 140,000 clones, about nine tenths being singletons. Study findings and constraints: Compared with day 0, the breadth and depth of the Spike-specific TCR repertoire rose significantly after two doses of AZD1222. Baseline serology detected seropositivity in only 6 or 7 AZD1222 recipients.

The TCR sequence derives from an adult in good health. The chain has TRBV28 and TRBJ2-7; the D is unclear. Sequencing was performed on peripheral blood, taken on day 0 of AZD1222 vaccination. CDR3 residues: CASIKGYEQYF. CDR3 in DNA: TGTGCCAGCATTAAAGGGTACGAGCAGTACTTC.